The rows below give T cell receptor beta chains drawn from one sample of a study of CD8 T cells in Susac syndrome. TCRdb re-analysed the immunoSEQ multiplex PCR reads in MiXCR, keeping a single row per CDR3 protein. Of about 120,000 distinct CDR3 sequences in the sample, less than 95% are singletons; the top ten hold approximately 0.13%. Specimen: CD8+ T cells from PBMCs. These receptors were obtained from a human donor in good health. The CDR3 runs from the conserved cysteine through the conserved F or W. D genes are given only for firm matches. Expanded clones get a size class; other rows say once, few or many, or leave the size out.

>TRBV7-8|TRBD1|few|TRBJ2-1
TGTGCTAGCAGCTCGTCTGCCCCGGGACAGTCTACGTCGTTTTACAATGAGCAGTTCTTC
CASSSSAPGQSTSFYNEQFF
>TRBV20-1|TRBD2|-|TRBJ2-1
TGCAGTGCTAGCCCCGGACTAGTTCCGAATGAGCAGTTCTTC
CSASPGLVPNEQFF
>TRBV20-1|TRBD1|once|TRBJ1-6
TGCAGTGCTCAGACAGGGGGCGCATATAATTCACCCCTCCACTTT
CSAQTGGAYNSPLHF
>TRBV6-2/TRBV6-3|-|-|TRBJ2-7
TGTGCCAGCAGTCCCCTACCGTGGCAGGATCGAGACTACGAGCAGTACTTC
CASSPLPWQDRDYEQYF
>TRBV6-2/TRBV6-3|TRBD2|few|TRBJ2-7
TGTGCCAGCAGTTACGGGACTAGCGGCTACGAGCAGTACTTC
CASSYGTSGYEQYF
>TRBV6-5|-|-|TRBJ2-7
TGTGCCAGCAATATGAATACGGGGGGCCAGCAGTACTTC
CASNMNTGGQQYF
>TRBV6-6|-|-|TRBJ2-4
TGTGCCAGCAGTTTTGGGGGGCCCCGGGGTACCAACATTCAGTACTTC
CASSFGGPRGTNIQYF
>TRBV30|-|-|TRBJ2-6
TGTGCCTGGACCTCGGGGGGGGCCAACGTCCTGACTTTC
CAWTSGGANVLTF
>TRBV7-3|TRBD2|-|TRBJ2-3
TGTGCCAGCTCCCGATGGGGACTAGCGGGGGGTTCTAGCACAGATACGCAGTATTTT
CASSRWGLAGGSSTDTQYF
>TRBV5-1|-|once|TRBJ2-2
TGCGCCAGCAGCTGGAGAAGGGGACAACCGAACACCGGGGAGCTGTTTTTT
CASSWRRGQPNTGELFF
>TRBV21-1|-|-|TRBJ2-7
TGTGCCAGCAGCCTCCTAGCTGGCGGGAGGGGGTCTGAGCAGTACTTC
CASSLLAGGRGSEQYF
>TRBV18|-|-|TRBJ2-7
TGTGCCAGCTCATCCGACCCAGCGGGTGAGCCCTACGAGCAGTACTTC
CASSSDPAGEPYEQYF
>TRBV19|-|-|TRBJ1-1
TGTGCCAGTAGTCTGAACATCAACACTGAAGCTTTCTTT
CASSLNINTEAFF
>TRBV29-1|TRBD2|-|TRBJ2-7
TGCAGCGTTGAAGAGGGGGGGTACGAGCAGTACTTC
CSVEEGGYEQYF
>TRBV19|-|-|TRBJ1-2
TGTGCCAGTACCCAAGACAGCCGGGACACGGGATCCTATGGCTACACCTTC
CASTQDSRDTGSYGYTF
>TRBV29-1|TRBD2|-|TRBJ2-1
TGCAGCGCCCCGGAGAGCGGGAGGGGGTCCTACAATGAGCAGTTCTTC
CSAPESGRGSYNEQFF
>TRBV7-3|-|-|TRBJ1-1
TGTGCCAGCAGCCAGGGTACGGGCACTGAAGCTTTCTTT
CASSQGTGTEAFF
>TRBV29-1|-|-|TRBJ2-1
TGCAGCGTTGAGCCTCTGGACAGTACTGGCAATGAGCAGTTCTTC
CSVEPLDSTGNEQFF
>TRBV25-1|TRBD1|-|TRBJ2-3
TGTGCCACTGCACAGGGGGTGGAAGCTGTGAAGGGTACGCAGTATTTT
CATAQGVEAVKGTQYF
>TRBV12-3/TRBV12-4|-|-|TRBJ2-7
TGTGCCAGCAGTTTGTTAAGGGGCGGGGAGCAGTACTTC
CASSLLRGGEQYF
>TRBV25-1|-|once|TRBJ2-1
TGTGCCAGCAGTGTAACAGGGTCAACAGGCTACAATGAGCAGTTCTTC
CASSVTGSTGYNEQFF
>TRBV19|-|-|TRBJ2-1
TGTGCCAGTAGTGCCCCTAGGACAAAATCCTACAATGAGCAGTTCTTC
CASSAPRTKSYNEQFF
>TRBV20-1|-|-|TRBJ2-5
TGCAGTGCAGGGGGGCCCGAGCCCCAGTACTTC
CSAGGPEPQYF
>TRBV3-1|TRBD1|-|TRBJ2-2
TGTGCCAGCAGCAAGACCGGGACAGTGAACACCGGGGAGCTGTTTTTT
CASSKTGTVNTGELFF
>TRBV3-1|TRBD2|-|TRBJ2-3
TGTGCCAGCAGCCCGAGCGGGAGAGGGGGCACAGATACGCAGTATTTT
CASSPSGRGGTDTQYF
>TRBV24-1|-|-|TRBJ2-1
TGTGCCACCAGGGAGTCCCGCGAATCCGAGCAGTTCTTC
CATRESRESEQFF
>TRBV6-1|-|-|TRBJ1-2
TGTGCCAGCAGGGGGGGGCAGTCAGGCGATTCTAACTATGGCTACACCTTC
CASRGGQSGDSNYGYTF
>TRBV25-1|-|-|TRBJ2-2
TGTGCCAGCACGGGGAGAGCCGGGGAGCTGTTTTTT
CASTGRAGELFF
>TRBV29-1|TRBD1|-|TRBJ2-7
TGCAGCGTTGAACGGACAGGGTTCCACGAGCAGTACTTC
CSVERTGFHEQYF
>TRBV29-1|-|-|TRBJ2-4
TGCAGCGTTGGGACGACTTCTGGGGGATACGCCAAAAACATTCAGTACTTC
CSVGTTSGGYAKNIQYF
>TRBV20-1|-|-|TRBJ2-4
TGCAGCCCCGGGCGGGGAGGCGGTTCCAAAAACATTCAGTACTTC
CSPGRGGGSKNIQYF
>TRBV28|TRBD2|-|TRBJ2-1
TGTGCCAGCAGTCCGGGACTAGCACCCTACAATGAGCAGTTCTTC
CASSPGLAPYNEQFF
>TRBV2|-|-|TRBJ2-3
TGTGCCAGCAGTGTTAGCCCTTCTCCAGATACGCAGTATTTT
CASSVSPSPDTQYF
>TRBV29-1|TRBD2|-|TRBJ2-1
TGCAGCGTTGATATAGCGGGAGGGTCCTACAATGAGCAGTTCTTC
CSVDIAGGSYNEQFF
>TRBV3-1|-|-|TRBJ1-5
TGTGCCAGCAGCCATGGGGGTAGCAATCAGCCCCAGCATTTT
CASSHGGSNQPQHF
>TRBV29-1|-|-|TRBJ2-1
TGCAGCGTTGGGAGCTCGGGTGAGCAGTTCTTC
CSVGSSGEQFF
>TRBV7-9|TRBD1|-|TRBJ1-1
TGTGCCAGCAGCGGTCGAGGGGGCCGGAACACTGAAGCTTTCTTT
CASSGRGGRNTEAFF
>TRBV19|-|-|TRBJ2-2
TGTGCCAGTGTATCAGGGTCGTGGGTGAACACCGGGGAGCTGTTTTTT
CASVSGSWVNTGELFF
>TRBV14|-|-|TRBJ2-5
TGTGCCAGCAGCCGGGACATCCAAGAGACCCAGTACTTC
CASSRDIQETQYF
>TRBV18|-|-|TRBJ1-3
TGTGCCAGCTCACGACGATTGGACACCCCCTCTGGAAACACCATATATTTT
CASSRRLDTPSGNTIYF
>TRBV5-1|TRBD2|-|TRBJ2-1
TGCGCCAGCAGCTTCACGGCGACTAGCGGGTTCTCCTACAATGAGCAGTTCTTC
CASSFTATSGFSYNEQFF
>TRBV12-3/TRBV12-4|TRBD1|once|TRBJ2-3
TGTGCCAGCAGTTCAACCGGGACAGGGAGCACAGATACGCAGTATTTT
CASSSTGTGSTDTQYF
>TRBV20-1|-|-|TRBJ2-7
TGCAGTGCTAGGAGAGTTGGTGCCTACGAGCAGTACTTC
CSARRVGAYEQYF
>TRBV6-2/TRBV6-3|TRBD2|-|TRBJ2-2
TGTGCCAGCAGTTACCTGAAGCGGGAGGGCCGTCCCGGGGAGCTGTTTTTT
CASSYLKREGRPGELFF
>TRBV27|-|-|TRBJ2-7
TGTGCCAGCAGCTGGACGCCGGGGCAGAGCGAGCAGTACTTC
CASSWTPGQSEQYF
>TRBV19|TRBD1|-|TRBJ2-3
TGTGCCAGTAGTACAATCGGGACAGACTCCACAGATACGCAGTATTTT
CASSTIGTDSTDTQYF
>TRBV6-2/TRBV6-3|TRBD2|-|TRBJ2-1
TGTGCCAGCAGTAGTCTCGATTCCGGGACTAGCGGGGTTTACAATGAGCAGTTCTTC
CASSSLDSGTSGVYNEQFF
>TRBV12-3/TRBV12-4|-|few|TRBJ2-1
TGTGCCAGCAGAGGTACAGGCGGCTCCTACAATGAGCAGTTCTTC
CASRGTGGSYNEQFF
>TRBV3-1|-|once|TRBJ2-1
TGTGCCAGCAGCCAAGATCGACGGCGATGGAATGAGCAGTTCTTC
CASSQDRRRWNEQFF
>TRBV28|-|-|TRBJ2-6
TGTGCCAGCAGTTTACAGGGCTCTGGGGCCAACGTCCTGACTTTC
CASSLQGSGANVLTF
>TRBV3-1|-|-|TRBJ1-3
TGTGCCAGCAGCCAAGAGAGCTCTGGAAACACCATATATTTT
CASSQESSGNTIYF
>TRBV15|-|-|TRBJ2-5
TGTGCCACCAGCATGCATGGAGAGACCCAGTACTTC
CATSMHGETQYF
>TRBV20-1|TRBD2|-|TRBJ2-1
TGCAGTGCTCTAATAGCGGGAGGGCCTATGAATGAGCAGTTCTTC
CSALIAGGPMNEQFF
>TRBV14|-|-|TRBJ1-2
TGTGCCAGCAGCCAAGAAATGGGCCTTTGGCCCGATGGCTACACCTTC
CASSQEMGLWPDGYTF
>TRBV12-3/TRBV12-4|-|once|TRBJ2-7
TGTGCCAGCAGTTTCCGACGGAAATCCTACGAGCAGTACTTC
CASSFRRKSYEQYF